The 3 T cell receptor beta chains below were found in one sample sequenced in a study of regulatory T cells in long-lasting Graves disease. CDR3 regions were amplified by Arm-PCR using iRepertoire HTBI primers to build TCR beta libraries. TCRdb reprocessed the multiplex PCR reads via MiXCR and lists one record per CDR3 protein. Of 400,000 to 500,000 distinct CDR3 sequences listed, around 15% are singletons. Time point of the sample: newly diagnosed GD, antithyroid drugs for less than 3 months. The authors made the TCR library using RNA they extracted from PBMCs. The same specimen was also included in a second study, on T cells in Graves' hyperthyroidism and ophthalmopathy.

Sequenced material: peripheral blood mononuclear cells (PBMCs), taken at new diagnosis, from a patient treated with antithyroid drugs. The receptors originated from a woman in her 50s with Graves disease.

This clonotype was detected ten times or more. The chain recombines TRBV27 with TRBJ2-1, with D tentatively TRBD1 (6 bases). Trimming pared 6 bases from V and 1 base from J, leaving 10 bases between. Germline CDR1 reads MNHEY; CDR2 reads SMNVEV (reference sequence). The CDR3 spans 14 residues. The CDR3 region is CASSPDSSYNEQFF. The CDR3 DNA reads as TGTGCCAGCAGCCCGGACAGTTCCTACAATGAGCAGTTCTTC.

This clonotype has a count of ten or more. The V and J genes are TRBV7-3 and TRBJ1-2, with D tentatively TRBD1 (5 bases). CDR3 length: 13 amino acids. Between the trimmed V and J ends, which lost 5 bases and 8 bases, there was a span of 15 bases. CDR1 is SGHTA and CDR2 is FQGTGA in the germline V gene. CDR3 nucleotides: TGTGCCAGCAGCCGGGACTCTAGCTTGGGCTACACCTTC. Translating it yields CASSRDSSLGYTF. The full variable domain, completed using reference TRBV7-3 and TRBJ1-2, is GAGVSQTPSNKVTEKGKYVELRCDPISGHTALYWYRQSLGQGPEFLIYFQGTGAADDSGLPNDRFFAVRPEGSVSTLKIQRTERGDSAVYLCASSRDSSLGYTFGSGTRLTVV.

This clonotype has ten or more counts. The rearrangement uses TRBV12-3 or TRBV12-4 and TRBJ2-7; no reliable D call. The V and J ends lost 1 base and 2 bases respectively, with 15 bases between them. The CDR3 spans 16 residues. The DNA of the CDR3 is TGTGCCAGCAGTTTAGTTGGCGGAGTGAGGCCCTACGAGCAGTACTTC. It codes for CASSLVGGVRPYEQYF.